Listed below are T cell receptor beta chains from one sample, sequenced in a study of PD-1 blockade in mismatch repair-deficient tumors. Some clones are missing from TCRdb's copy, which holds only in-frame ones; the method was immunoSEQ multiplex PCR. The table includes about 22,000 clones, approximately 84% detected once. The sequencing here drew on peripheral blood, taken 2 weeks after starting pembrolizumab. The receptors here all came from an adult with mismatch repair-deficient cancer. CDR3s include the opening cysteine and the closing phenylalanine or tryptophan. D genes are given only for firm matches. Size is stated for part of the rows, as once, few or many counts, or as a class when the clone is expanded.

CATRWAGELFF,TGTGCCACCCGATGGGCCGGGGAGCTGTTTTTT,NA,NA,TRBV7-6,TRBJ2-2
CAWAGTSRDTQYF,TGTGCCTGGGCCGGGACTTCAAGGGATACGCAGTATTTT,NA,NA,TRBV30,TRBJ2-3
CASSLGASGGTDTQYF,TGCGCCAGCAGCTTGGGGGCTAGCGGGGGCACAGATACGCAGTATTTT,TRBD2,NA,TRBV5-1,TRBJ2-3
CASSFHRVSRSGANVLTF,TGTGCCAGCAGTTTTCACAGGGTTTCTCGTTCTGGGGCCAACGTCCTGACTTTC,NA,NA,TRBV27,TRBJ2-6
CAISGNSNEKLFF,TGTGCCATCTCGGGGAACTCTAATGAAAAACTGTTTTTT,NA,NA,TRBV10-3,TRBJ1-4
CASSMGQGALGGELFF,TGTGCCAGCAGTATGGGACAGGGGGCTCTGGGCGGGGAGCTGTTTTTT,TRBD1,NA,TRBV6-6,TRBJ2-2
CASSSQGTTNEKLFF,TGCGCCAGCAGCTCACAGGGGACCACTAATGAAAAACTGTTTTTT,TRBD1,once,TRBV5-1,TRBJ1-4
CASSLVRGGASSYNEQFF,TGTGCCAGCAGCTTAGTCCGGGGAGGGGCGAGCTCCTACAATGAGCAGTTCTTC,TRBD2,NA,TRBV11-2,TRBJ2-1
CASSYSIRGSRETQYF,TGTGCCAGCAGTTACTCGATTCGGGGGAGCAGGGAGACCCAGTACTTC,NA,NA,TRBV6-5,TRBJ2-5
CASSLLGRASGANVLTF,TGTGCCAGCAGTTTATTAGGCAGGGCCTCTGGGGCCAACGTCCTGACTTTC,NA,NA,TRBV27,TRBJ2-6
CASSWGSGTYEQYF,TGCGCCAGCAGCTGGGGTAGCGGGACCTACGAGCAGTACTTC,TRBD2,NA,TRBV5-1,TRBJ2-7
CAISLGQNQSPQHF,TGTGCCATCAGTCTGGGACAGAATCAGTCGCCCCAGCATTTT,TRBD1,NA,TRBV10-3,TRBJ1-5
CASSPLTGVKDTQYF,TGTGCCAGCTCACCCTTGACAGGGGTGAAAGATACGCAGTATTTT,TRBD1,NA,TRBV18,TRBJ2-3
CASYSSGTDTQYF,TGTGCCAGCTACTCTAGCGGCACAGATACGCAGTATTTT,NA,NA,TRBV27,TRBJ2-3
CASSLARAGELFF,TGTGCCAGCAGCTTAGCCAGGGCCGGGGAGCTGTTTTTT,NA,NA,TRBV7-2,TRBJ2-2
CASSSTRGRGNEQFF,TGTGCCAGCAGCTCGACTCGGGGTAGGGGCAATGAGCAGTTCTTC,NA,NA,TRBV5-4,TRBJ2-1
CASKTALGGETQYF,TGTGCCAGCAAGACGGCCCTGGGGGGAGAGACCCAGTACTTC,NA,NA,TRBV6-5,TRBJ2-5
CASSESTVSGEQFF,TGCGCCAGCAGTGAGTCGACGGTAAGCGGTGAGCAGTTCTTC,NA,NA,TRBV10-1,TRBJ2-1
CASSFPNQPQHF,TGTGCCAGCAGCTTCCCGAATCAGCCCCAGCATTTT,NA,NA,TRBV13,TRBJ1-5
CASSLGAAGGYEQYF,TGTGCCAGCAGCTTAGGGGCAGCGGGAGGCTACGAGCAGTACTTC,TRBD2,NA,TRBV11-2,TRBJ2-7
CSQIPVTDTQYF,TGCAGCCAGATTCCTGTCACAGATACGCAGTATTTT,NA,NA,TRBV29-1,TRBJ2-3
CASSLRGRTSTDTQYF,TGTGCCAGCAGCTTAAGGGGACGGACTAGCACAGATACGCAGTATTTT,NA,NA,TRBV7-2,TRBJ2-3
CASSLSDTQYF,TGTGCCAGTAGTCTCTCGGATACGCAGTATTTT,NA,NA,TRBV19,TRBJ2-3
CAWSYVGGGYTF,TGTGCCTGGAGCTATGTCGGAGGTGGCTACACCTTC,NA,once,TRBV30,TRBJ1-2
CASSLVPDEKLFF,TGTGCCAGCAGCTTAGTGCCAGACGAAAAACTGTTTTTT,NA,few,TRBV2,TRBJ1-4
CASSLAGQEGYTF,TGTGCCAGCAGCTTAGCGGGGCAGGAAGGCTACACCTTC,NA,NA,TRBV11-3,TRBJ1-2
CASSQEGRGLNEQFF,TGCGCCAGCAGCCAAGAGGGCAGGGGGCTAAATGAGCAGTTCTTC,TRBD1,once,TRBV4-1,TRBJ2-1
CACTGQGLYEQYF,TGTGCCTGTACGGGGCAGGGCCTCTACGAGCAGTACTTC,NA,NA,TRBV30,TRBJ2-7
CASSPGRPETQYF,TGCGCCAGCAGCCCTGGGAGGCCCGAGACCCAGTACTTC,NA,NA,TRBV5-1,TRBJ2-5
CASSPPWGAEGNTEAFF,TGTGCCAGCTCACCACCATGGGGGGCAGAAGGGAACACTGAAGCTTTCTTT,NA,NA,TRBV18,TRBJ1-1
CASSPQIATQYF,TGTGCCAGCAGCCCCCAGATAGCTACGCAGTATTTT,NA,once,TRBV7-8,TRBJ2-3
CASSLEDWITEAFF,TGTGCCAGCAGCTTAGAGGATTGGATCACTGAAGCTTTCTTT,NA,NA,TRBV11-1,TRBJ1-1
CASSQGFNQPQHF,TGTGCCAGCTCACAGGGATTCAATCAGCCCCAGCATTTT,NA,NA,TRBV18,TRBJ1-5
CASSSRGETEAFF,TGTGCCAGCTCCTCCCGGGGGGAGACTGAAGCTTTCTTT,NA,NA,TRBV18,TRBJ1-1
CASSAFLTGARSGANVLTF,TGTGCCAGCAGCGCATTCTTAACGGGAGCTCGTTCTGGGGCCAACGTCCTGACTTTC,NA,NA,TRBV28,TRBJ2-6